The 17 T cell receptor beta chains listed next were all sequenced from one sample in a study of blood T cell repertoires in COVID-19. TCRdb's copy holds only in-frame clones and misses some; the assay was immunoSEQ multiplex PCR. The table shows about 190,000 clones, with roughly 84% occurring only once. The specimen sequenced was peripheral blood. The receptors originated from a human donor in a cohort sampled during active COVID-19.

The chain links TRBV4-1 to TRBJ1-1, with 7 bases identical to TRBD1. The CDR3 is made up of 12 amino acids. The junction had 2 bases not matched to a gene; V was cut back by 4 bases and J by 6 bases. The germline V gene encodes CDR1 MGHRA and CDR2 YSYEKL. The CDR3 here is CASSPDRAEAFF. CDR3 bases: TGCGCCAGCAGCCCCGACAGGGCTGAAGCTTTCTTT.

DNA of the CDR3: TGTGCCAGCTATGACGACAGGGACTCTAATGAAAAACTGTTTTTT. Protein sequence: CASYDDRDSNEKLFF. This chain links TRBV19 with TRBJ1-4; 7 bases line up with TRBD1. The CDR3 runs 15 residues. Losses at the gene ends were 9 bases for V and 3 bases for J; bases not matched to a gene: 10. The V gene's germline CDR1 is LNHDA and CDR2 SQIVND (reference sequence). The full variable domain, rest sourced from reference TRBV19 and TRBJ1-4, is DGGITQSPKYLFRKEGQNVTLSCEQNLNHDAMYWYRQDPGQGLRLIYYSQIVNDFQKGDIAEGYSVSREKKESFPLTVTSAQKNPTAFYLCASYDDRDSNEKLFFGSGTQLSVL.

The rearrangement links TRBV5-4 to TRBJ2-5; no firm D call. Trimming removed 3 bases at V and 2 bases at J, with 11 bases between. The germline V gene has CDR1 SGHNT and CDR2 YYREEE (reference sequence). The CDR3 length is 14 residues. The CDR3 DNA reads TGTGCCAGCAGCTCACACACCAATCAAGAGACCCAGTACTTC. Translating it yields CASSSHTNQETQYF.

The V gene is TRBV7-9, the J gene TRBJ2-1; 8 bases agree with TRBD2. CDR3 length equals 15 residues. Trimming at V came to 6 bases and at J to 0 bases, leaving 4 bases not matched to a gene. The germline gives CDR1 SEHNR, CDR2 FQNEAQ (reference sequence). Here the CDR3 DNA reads TGTGCCAGCAGACCCAGCGGGAGCTCCTACAATGAGCAGTTCTTC. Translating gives CASRPSGSSYNEQFF.

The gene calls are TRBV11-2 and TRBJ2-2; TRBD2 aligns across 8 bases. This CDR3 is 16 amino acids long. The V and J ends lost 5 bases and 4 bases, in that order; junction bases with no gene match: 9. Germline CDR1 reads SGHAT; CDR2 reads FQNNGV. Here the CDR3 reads CASSPGGDRVTGELFF. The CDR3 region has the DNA TGTGCCAGCAGCCCGGGGGGGGATCGGGTCACCGGGGAGCTGTTTTTT.

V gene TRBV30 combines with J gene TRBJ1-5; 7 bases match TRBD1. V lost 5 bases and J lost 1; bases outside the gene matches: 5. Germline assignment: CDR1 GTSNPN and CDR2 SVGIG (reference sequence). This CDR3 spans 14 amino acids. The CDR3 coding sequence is TGTGCCTGGCGACAGGGTCAAAGCAATCAGCCCCAGCATTTT. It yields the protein CAWRQGQSNQPQHF.

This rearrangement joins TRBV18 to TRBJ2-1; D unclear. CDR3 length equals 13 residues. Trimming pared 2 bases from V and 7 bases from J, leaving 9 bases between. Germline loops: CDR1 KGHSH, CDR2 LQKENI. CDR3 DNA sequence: TGTGCCAGCTCACCAATGACGAGGAATGAGCAGTTCTTC. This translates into CASSPMTRNEQFF.

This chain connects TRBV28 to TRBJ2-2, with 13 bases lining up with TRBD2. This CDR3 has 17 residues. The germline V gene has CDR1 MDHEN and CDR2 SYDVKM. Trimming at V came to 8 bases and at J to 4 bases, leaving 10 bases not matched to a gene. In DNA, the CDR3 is TGTGCCAGCCTGCCCCCGGGACTAGCGGGGATCACCGGGGAGCTGTTTTTT. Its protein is CASLPPGLAGITGELFF.

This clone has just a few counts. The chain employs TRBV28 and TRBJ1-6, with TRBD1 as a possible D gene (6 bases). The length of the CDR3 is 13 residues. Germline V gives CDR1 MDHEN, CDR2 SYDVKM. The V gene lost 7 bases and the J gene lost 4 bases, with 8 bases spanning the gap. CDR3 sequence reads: CASNDRYNSPLHF. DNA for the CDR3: TGTGCCAGCAACGACAGGTATAATTCACCCCTCCACTTT.

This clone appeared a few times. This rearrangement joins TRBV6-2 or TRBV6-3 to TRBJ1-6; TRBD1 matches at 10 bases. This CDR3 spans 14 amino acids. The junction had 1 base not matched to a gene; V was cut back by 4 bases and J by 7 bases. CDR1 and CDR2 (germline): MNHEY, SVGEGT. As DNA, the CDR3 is TGTGCCAGCAGTTGGACAGGGGGGAATTCACCCCTCCACTTT. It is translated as CASSWTGGNSPLHF.

As DNA, the CDR3 is TGCGCCAGCAGCCCGAGGGGACAGGGGGGCTCCTACAATGAGCAGTTCTTC. Protein product: CASSPRGQGGSYNEQFF. The rearrangement links TRBV4-1 to TRBJ2-1, with 11 bases lining up with TRBD1. Trimming at V came to 4 bases and at J to 0 bases, leaving 5 bases not matched to a gene. The CDR3 length is 17 residues. CDR1 is MGHRA, CDR2 YSYEKL, per germline.

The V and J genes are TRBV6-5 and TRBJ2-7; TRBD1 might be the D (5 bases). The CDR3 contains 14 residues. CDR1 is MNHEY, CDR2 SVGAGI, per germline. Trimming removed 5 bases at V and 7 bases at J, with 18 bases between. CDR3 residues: CASSRQFPYVEQYF. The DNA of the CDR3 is TGTGCCAGCAGTCGACAGTTCCCCTACGTGGAGCAGTACTTC.

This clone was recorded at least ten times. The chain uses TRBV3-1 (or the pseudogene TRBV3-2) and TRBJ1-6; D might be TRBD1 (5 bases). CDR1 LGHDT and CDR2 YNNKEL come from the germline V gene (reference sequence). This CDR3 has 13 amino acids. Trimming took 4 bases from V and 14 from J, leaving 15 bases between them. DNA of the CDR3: TGTGCCAGCAGCCGAGGGGAGGGGACTACCCTCCACTTT. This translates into CASSRGEGTTLHF.

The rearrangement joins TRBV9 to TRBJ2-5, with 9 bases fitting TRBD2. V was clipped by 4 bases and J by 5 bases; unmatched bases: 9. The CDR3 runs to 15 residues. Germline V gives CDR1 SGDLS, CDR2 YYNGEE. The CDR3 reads CASSTLAGHIETQYF. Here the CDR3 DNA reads TGTGCCAGCAGCACCCTAGCGGGACATATTGAGACCCAGTACTTC. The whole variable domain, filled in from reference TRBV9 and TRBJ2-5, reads DSGVTQTPKHLITATGQRVTLRCSPRSGDLSVYWYQQSLDQGLQFLIQYYNGEERAKGNILERFSAQQFPDLHSELNLSSLELGDSALYFCASSTLAGHIETQYFGPGTRLLVL.

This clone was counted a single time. CDR3 nucleotide sequence: TGTGCCTGGAGGAACGGCGGCGGGGCTGGTGAGCAGTTCTTC. It is translated as CAWRNGGGAGEQFF. This chain links TRBV30 with TRBJ2-1; a weak D match, TRBD2 (6 bases). CDR1 is GTSNPN, CDR2 SVGIG, per germline (reference sequence). This CDR3 has 14 amino acids. The germline V and J ends were trimmed by 3 bases and 9 bases, with 18 bases remaining between them.

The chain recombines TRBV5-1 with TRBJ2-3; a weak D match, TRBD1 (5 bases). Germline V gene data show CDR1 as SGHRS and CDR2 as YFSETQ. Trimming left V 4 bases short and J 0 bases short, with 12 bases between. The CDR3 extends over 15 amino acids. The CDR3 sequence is CASSVEGASTDTQYF. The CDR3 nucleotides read TGCGCCAGCAGCGTAGAAGGGGCTAGCACAGATACGCAGTATTTT. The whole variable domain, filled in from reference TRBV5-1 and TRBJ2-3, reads KAGVTQTPRYLIKTRGQQVTLSCSPISGHRSVSWYQQTPGQGLQFLFEYFSETQRNKGNFPGRFSGRQFSNSRSEMNVSTLELGDSALYLCASSVEGASTDTQYFGPGTRLTVL.

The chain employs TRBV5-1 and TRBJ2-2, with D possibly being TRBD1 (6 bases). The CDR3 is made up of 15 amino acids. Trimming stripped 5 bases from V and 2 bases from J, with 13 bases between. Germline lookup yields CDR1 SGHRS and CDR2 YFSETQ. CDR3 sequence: CASSREQGNTGELFF. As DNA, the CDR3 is TGCGCCAGCAGTAGGGAACAGGGTAACACCGGGGAGCTGTTTTTT.